The T cell receptor beta chain described here comes from a study of blood T cell repertoires in COVID-19. The CDR3 is 15 residues long. Germline V lookup: CDR1 MNHEY, CDR2 SVGAGI. Trimming left V 6 bases short and J 0 bases short, with 14 bases between. This clone was observed a few times. The assay was immunoSEQ multiplex PCR, and TCRdb's table has in-frame clones only and misses some. This sample carries under 120,000 clones, approximately 80% of them seen once, and the ten largest clones take 20% to 25%. The TCR originated in a man aged 70 or older with active or convalescent COVID-19. Sequenced: peripheral blood. The chain links TRBV6-5 to TRBJ1-2; no clear D gene. CDR3 bases: TGTGCCAGCAGGGCCCAGGTTTCTCCTAACTATGGCTACACCTTC. This translates into CASRAQVSPNYGYTF.